The TCR beta chain under discussion was sequenced for a study of blood T cell repertoires in COVID-19 (dated by TCRdb to about 2020). Regarding the study in general: Collaborator samples came from the United States, Italy and Spain and covered acute and convalescent phases of COVID-19. The material from the prospective study consisted of cDNA or gDNA derived from T cells, B-cell-depleted T cells, or PBMCs. The dataset comprised deeply sampled blood TCRbeta repertoires from subjects exposed to, actively infected with, or recovered from COVID-19. The repertoires were released in a freely available public database intended as a resource for research on the immune response to SARS-CoV-2. Samples were obtained from the ongoing ImmuneRACE study (first 160 participants) and from some 1,200 subjects provided by 6 global collaborators. A de-identified subject ID, COVID-19 status, age in years and sex were almost always included in the sample metadata. Where available, HLA class I and class II types were taken from metadata supplied by the sample provider and were not determined by assay-based typing.

Turning to this clone: The specificity of this receptor is unknown. No qualities accompany the bases; no much larger clone lies one base away.

Participants in the prospective study were aged roughly 18 to 100 years, lived in approximately 26 United States geographic areas, and enrolled through a virtual design. In the prospective study, participants were assigned to cohorts based on the clinical history participants reported in a screening survey and a study questionnaire. Recovered participants in ImmuneRACE Cohort 3 were defined as having two consecutive negative NP/OP PCR tests, clearance from a healthcare professional, or resolution of symptoms. Mobile phlebotomists in the prospective study collected whole blood, serum and a nasopharyngeal or oropharyngeal swab from every participant. Prospective study participants could optionally give additional blood draws and questionnaires over an approximately two-month period. Blood samples from the prospective study were shipped frozen or at room temperature prior to DNA extraction. The CDR3 numbers 15 residues from cysteine through phenylalanine. The entry retains the CDR3 DNA only, 45 bases that are in frame from base 1. V loses 4 bases, J loses 0 bases, and the germline ends lie 12 bases apart. CDR1 and CDR2, looked up from the germline V gene, are LGHNA and YNFKEQ.

TCRbeta CDR3 regions were amplified from genomic DNA using the immunoSEQ Assay, a bias-controlled multiplex PCR. Per the original workflow: Within the assay, amplification of reference gene primers was used to estimate how many nucleated cells each sample contained. To quantify the absolute abundance of each unique TCRbeta CDR3 rearrangement, sequence reads were collapsed and filtered. For each sample, productive Simpson clonality was calculated as the square root of Simpson's diversity index over productive rearrangements. The table comes from immuneACCESS by way of TCRdb, which keeps in-frame sequences with V and J called. Part of the clones is missing from these tables; in studies checked, under half for an unresolved V gene and the rest for unknown reasons. V and J calls and clone size are those listed in that table; D and trimming were worked out from the DNA. The sample records more than 300,000 clones, about nine tenths of which are singletons. The top ten clones comprise about 4.2% of the sample.

The full study reports these points: The amount of clinical and demographic metadata varied by source and participant and was provided uncurated.

Sequencing was carried out using PBMCs or T cells enriched from blood (not recorded which). The receptor was derived from a man younger than 40 who had recovered from COVID-19. The chain employs TRBV4-2 and TRBJ1-1, with no confidently assigned D gene. DNA sequence: TGTGCCAGCAGCCCCTTTGAGGGTATGAACACTGAAGCTTTCTTT. Its protein is CASSPFEGMNTEAFF.